Presented here are 25 T cell receptor beta chains from one specimen sequenced in a study of blood T cell repertoires in COVID-19. Clones were sequenced by immunoSEQ multiplex PCR, and TCRdb holds only the in-frame ones, with some missing. The sample lists 200,000 to 300,000 clones, roughly 79% occurring once. The specimen was peripheral blood. The receptor set was obtained from a woman of 80 years or more with acute or convalescent COVID-19.

The V call is TRBV6-5, the J call TRBJ1-2; D is possibly TRBD1 (6 bases). The CDR3 is made up of 14 amino acids. Trimming took off 6 bases at V and 2 bases at J, with 13 bases between the two ends. Germline V lookup: CDR1 MNHEY, CDR2 SVGAGI. As DNA, the CDR3 is TGTGCCAGCAGGGGGGCCGGAACAAACTATGGCTACACCTTC. Encoded protein: CASRGAGTNYGYTF.

The J gene is TRBJ2-3, the V gene TRBV28, with 9 nucleotides matching TRBD2. CDR1 and CDR2 from the germline V gene are MDHEN and SYDVKM. J gave up 0 bases and V 7 bases, and 11 bases lay outside the gene matches. This CDR3 region has 17 residues. Here the CDR3 reads CASILAGVKMSTDTQYF. The CDR3 coding sequence is TGTGCCAGCATATTAGCGGGAGTAAAAATGAGCACAGATACGCAGTATTTT. Full variable domain (rest looked up from reference TRBV28 and TRBJ2-3): DVKVTQSSRYLVKRTGEKVFLECVQDMDHENMFWYRQDPGLGLRLIYFSYDVKMKEKGDIPEGYSVSREKKERFSLILESASTNQTSMYLCASILAGVKMSTDTQYFGPGTRLTVL.

The chain carries TRBV4-3 and TRBJ2-1; maybe TRBD2 (6 bases). Trimming removed 1 base at V and 7 bases at J, with 14 bases between. In germline, CDR1 is LGHNA, CDR2 YSLEER. The CDR3 totals 15 residues. In DNA form, the CDR3 reads TGCGCCAGCAGCCAAGTTGGGCGGGGACTTAATGAGCAGTTCTTC. Protein: CASSQVGRGLNEQFF.

This clone was found once. The CDR3: CASSLQENTIYF. CDR3 DNA sequence: TGTGCCAGCAGTTTACAGGAAAACACCATATATTTT. The chain has TRBV28 and TRBJ1-3; no clear D gene. The CDR3 contains 12 residues. In germline, CDR1 is MDHEN, CDR2 SYDVKM. Trimming took off 2 bases at V and 6 bases at J, with 5 bases between the two ends.

This sequence joins TRBV19 and TRBJ1-2, with 7 bases aligning to TRBD1. The CDR3 covers 20 residues. J lost 0 bases, V lost 6 bases, and 22 bases had no gene match. The germline gives CDR1 LNHDA, CDR2 SQIVND (reference sequence). The CDR3 sequence is CASSSVMTQGSRKANYGYTF. The DNA of the CDR3 is TGTGCCAGTAGCTCAGTAATGACACAGGGGAGTCGTAAGGCTAACTATGGCTACACCTTC.

The chain combines TRBV25-1 with TRBJ1-4; 8 bases agree with TRBD1. Germline trimming cut 5 bases from V and 8 bases from J; bases unmatched to any gene: 10. The CDR3 extends over 15 amino acids. Per germline, CDR1 MGHDK and CDR2 SYGVNS. The CDR3 protein is CASSLTGGYREKLFF. CDR3 nucleotide sequence: TGTGCCAGCAGTCTCACAGGGGGGTATAGGGAAAAACTGTTTTTT.

The chain carries TRBV14 and TRBJ2-1; 11 bases map to TRBD2. J gave up 8 bases and V 0 bases, and 6 bases lay outside the gene matches. CDR3 length: 16 amino acids. Germline CDR1 is SGHDN and CDR2 is FVKESK. CDR3 loop: CASSQERLAGGHEQFF. DNA of the CDR3: TGTGCCAGCAGCCAAGAAAGGCTAGCGGGAGGCCATGAGCAGTTCTTC.

The chain couples TRBV7-2 to TRBJ2-5, with D perhaps TRBD1 (6 bases). The CDR3 spans 14 residues. CDR1 is SGHTA and CDR2 is FQGNSA in the germline V gene. Trimming took 5 bases from V and 5 from J, leaving 15 bases between them. In DNA, the CDR3 is TGTGCCAGCAGCCAGGGTGGGCAGGGGGAGACCCAGTACTTC. Translation: CASSQGGQGETQYF. Supplemented by reference TRBV7-2 and TRBJ2-5, the full variable domain reads GAGVSQSPSNKVTEKGKDVELRCDPISGHTALYWYRQSLGQGLEFLIYFQGNSAPDKSGLPSDRFSAERTGGSVSTLTIQRTQQEDSAVYLCASSQGGQGETQYFGPGTRLLVL.

J is TRBJ1-5 and V is TRBV30; D may be TRBD1 (6 bases). This CDR3 is 13 amino acids long. Germline CDR1 GTSNPN, CDR2 SVGIG (reference sequence). The ends were cut back, 4 bases at V and 2 bases at J, with 9 bases in the middle. CDR3 sequence: CAWMAGGNQPQHF. In nucleotides, the CDR3 is TGTGCCTGGATGGCAGGGGGCAATCAGCCCCAGCATTTT.

The rearrangement joins TRBV2 to TRBJ2-1, with 7 bases matching TRBD1. The ends lost 4 bases at V and 8 bases at J; junction bases unmatched: 8. The germline V gene encodes CDR1 SNHLY and CDR2 FYNNEI. The CDR3 is 14 amino acids. CDR3 region: CASSAEGALDEQFF. In nucleotides, the CDR3 is TGTGCCAGCAGTGCAGAGGGGGCCTTGGATGAGCAGTTCTTC. Filled out from reference TRBV2 and TRBJ2-1, the complete variable domain reads EPEVTQTPSHQVTQMGQEVILRCVPISNHLYFYWYRQILGQKVEFLVSFYNNEISEKSEIFDDQFSVERPDGSNFTLKIRSTKLEDSAMYFCASSAEGALDEQFFGPGTRLTVL.

The chain uses TRBV5-5 and TRBJ1-3, with unresolved D. V gave up 0 bases and J gave up 4 bases, with 8 bases separating them. CDR1 SGHKS and CDR2 YYEKEE come from the germline V gene (reference sequence). CDR3 length equals 14 residues. Here the CDR3 reads CASSLAAAGNTIYF. CDR3 nucleotide sequence: TGTGCCAGCAGCTTGGCGGCGGCAGGAAACACCATATATTTT.

The CDR3 is CASSLTNEQFF. The CDR3 DNA reads as TGTGCCAGCAGTTTAACAAATGAGCAGTTCTTC. The V gene is TRBV12-3 or TRBV12-4, the J gene TRBJ2-1; D remains ambiguous. Trimming stripped 2 bases from V and 7 bases from J, with 3 bases between. This CDR3 spans 11 amino acids.

The table lists this clone with a few counts. This chain joins TRBV5-1 and TRBJ1-4; 7 bases line up with TRBD1. The CDR3 runs to 14 residues. Losses at the gene ends were 4 bases for V and 3 bases for J; bases not matched to a gene: 3. Looked up from germline, CDR1 is SGHRS and CDR2 is YFSETQ. The CDR3: CASSVGQPNEKLFF. CDR3 in DNA: TGCGCCAGCAGCGTGGGACAGCCTAATGAAAAACTGTTTTTT.

The gene calls are TRBV18 and TRBJ2-5; 10 bases align to TRBD1. The CDR3 covers 15 residues. J gave up 4 bases and V 0 bases, and 2 bases lay outside the gene matches. The germline V gene encodes CDR1 KGHSH and CDR2 LQKENI. The CDR3 DNA reads as TGTGCCAGCTCACCACCGACAGGGGGCCGAGAGACCCAGTACTTC. Translated: CASSPPTGGRETQYF. The whole variable domain, remainder taken from reference TRBV18 and TRBJ2-5, is NAGVMQNPRHLVRRRGQEARLRCSPMKGHSHVYWYRQLPEEGLKFMVYLQKENIIDESGMPKERFSAEFPKEGPSILRIQQVVRGDSAAYFCASSPPTGGRETQYFGPGTRLLVL.

The chain carries TRBV4-3 and TRBJ2-7, with 8 bases aligning to TRBD2. Germline V gene data show CDR1 as LGHNA and CDR2 as YSLEER. The CDR3 covers 13 residues. Trimming removed 2 bases from V and 4 bases from J; junction bases left unmatched: 1. CDR3 nucleotides: TGCGCCAGCAGCCAAACGGGGGGGTACGAGCAGTACTTC. Translation: CASSQTGGYEQYF.

The chain is built from TRBV18 and TRBJ1-1; weak D call: TRBD1 (6 bases). The CDR3 is 17 amino acids. Per germline, CDR1 KGHSH and CDR2 LQKENI. Between the trimmed V and J ends, which lost 3 bases and 7 bases, there was a span of 24 bases. In DNA form, the CDR3 reads TGTGCCAGCTCACCTCAAAAATCCGGACAGTTCCTAAATGAAGCTTTCTTT. Translating gives CASSPQKSGQFLNEAFF.

This rearrangement joins TRBV20-1 to TRBJ1-4; D is ambiguous. The CDR3 is 15 amino acids. The germline V and J ends were trimmed by 3 bases and 1 base, with 12 bases remaining between them. Germline CDR1 reads DFQATT; CDR2 reads SNEGSKA (reference sequence). In nucleotides, the CDR3 is TGCAGTGCTAGTAATGAGGGTATAACTAATGAAAAACTGTTTTTT. It specifies CSASNEGITNEKLFF.

The chain is built from TRBV5-1 and TRBJ1-1, with TRBD1 as a possible D gene (5 bases). The V gene lost 9 bases and the J gene lost 5 bases, with 20 bases spanning the gap. Germline values: CDR1 SGHRS, CDR2 YFSETQ. The CDR3 runs to 14 residues. The CDR3 DNA reads TGCGCCACCCGAACCGAAGGGGTGAGGACTGAAGCTTTCTTT. Translated, it gives CATRTEGVRTEAFF.

This clone was recorded at least ten times. CDR3: CASSLSPAGNTIYF. The CDR3 nucleotides read TGTGCCAGCAGCTTAAGTCCAGCTGGAAACACCATATATTTT. The chain joins TRBV7-9 to TRBJ1-3; D is unresolved. This CDR3 is 14 amino acids long. Between the trimmed V and J ends, which lost 2 bases and 2 bases, there was a span of 7 bases. CDR1 is SEHNR, CDR2 FQNEAQ, per germline (reference sequence).

This clone was seen a handful of times. The chain recombines TRBV7-2 with TRBJ1-6, with D maybe TRBD1 (5 bases). The CDR3 is made up of 14 amino acids. Germline V gene sequence: CDR1 SGHTA, CDR2 FQGNSA. The V end was cut by 6 bases, the J end by 6 bases, with 12 bases between. The CDR3 DNA reads as TGTGCCAGCAGACCCGGGACTGCTAATTCACCCCTCCACTTT. It yields the protein CASRPGTANSPLHF.

This clone was found once. J is TRBJ1-5 and V is TRBV28; D is possibly TRBD1 (5 bases). This CDR3 is 12 amino acids long. Trimming removed 4 bases at V and 10 bases at J, with 11 bases between. Germline-derived CDR1 and CDR2 are MDHEN and SYDVKM. CDR3 loop: CASSSRQLPQHF. CDR3 DNA sequence: TGTGCCAGCAGTTCCCGACAGCTCCCCCAGCATTTT.

The rearrangement links TRBV5-4 to TRBJ2-7; unclear D gene. V was clipped by 5 bases and J by 2 bases, with 14 bases between them. CDR1 SGHNT and CDR2 YYREEE come from the germline V gene (reference sequence). The CDR3 has 14 amino acids. As DNA, the CDR3 is TGTGCCAGCAGTATCGATGGGCCGACCTACGAGCAGTACTTC. This translates into CASSIDGPTYEQYF.

The chain has TRBV7-2 and TRBJ1-2; D is ambiguous. The germline CDR1 and CDR2 sequences are SGHTA and FQGNSA. V lost 4 bases, J lost 4 bases, and 7 bases lay in between. The length of the CDR3 is 12 residues. The CDR3 here is CASSSLSYGYTF. The CDR3 bases are TGTGCCAGCAGCTCTCTCAGCTATGGCTACACCTTC.

This clone was seen more than once but under ten times. The chain carries TRBV15 and TRBJ2-3; TRBD2 aligns across 10 bases. V lost 3 bases and J lost 6; bases outside the gene matches: 6. The CDR3 contains 15 residues. Germline-derived CDR1 and CDR2 are LNHNV and YYDKDF (reference sequence). The CDR3 region is CATSRRTSGLDTQYF. The CDR3 nucleotides are TGTGCCACCAGCAGGAGGACTAGCGGCCTTGATACGCAGTATTTT.

This clone was detected many times. This chain uses TRBV5-6 with TRBJ1-2; tentatively, D is TRBD1 (6 bases). V shed 0 bases and J shed 8 bases, with 11 bases lying between them. The CDR3 is 13 amino acids. Per germline, CDR1 SGHDT and CDR2 YYEEEE. CDR3 nucleotide sequence: TGTGCCAGCAGCTTGGATTCAGGGGAAGGCTACACCTTC. Residues: CASSLDSGEGYTF.